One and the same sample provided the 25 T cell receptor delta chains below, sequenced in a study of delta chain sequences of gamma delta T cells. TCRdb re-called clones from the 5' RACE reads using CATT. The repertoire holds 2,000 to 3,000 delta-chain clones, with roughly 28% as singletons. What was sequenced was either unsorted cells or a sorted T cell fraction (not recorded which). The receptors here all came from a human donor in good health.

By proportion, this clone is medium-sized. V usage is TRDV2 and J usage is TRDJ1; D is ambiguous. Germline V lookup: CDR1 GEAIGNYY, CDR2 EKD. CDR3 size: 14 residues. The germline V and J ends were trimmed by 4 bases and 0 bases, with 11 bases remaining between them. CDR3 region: CACDMVLHTDKLIF. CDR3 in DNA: TGTGCCTGTGATATGGTACTCCACACCGATAAACTCATCTTT.

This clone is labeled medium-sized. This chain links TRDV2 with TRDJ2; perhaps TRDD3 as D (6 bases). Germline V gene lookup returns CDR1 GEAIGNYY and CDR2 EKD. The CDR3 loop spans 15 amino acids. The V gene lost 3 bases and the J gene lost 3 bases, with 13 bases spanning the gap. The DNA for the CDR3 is TGTGCCTGTGACCCCGCGGGGGACATGACAGCACAACTCTTCTTT. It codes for CACDPAGDMTAQLFF.

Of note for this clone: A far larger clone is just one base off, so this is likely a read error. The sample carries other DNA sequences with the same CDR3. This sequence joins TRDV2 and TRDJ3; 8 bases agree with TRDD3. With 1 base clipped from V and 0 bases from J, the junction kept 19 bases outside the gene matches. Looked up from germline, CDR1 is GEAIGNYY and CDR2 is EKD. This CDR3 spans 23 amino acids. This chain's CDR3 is CACDTEANWGLQTSSWDTRQMFF. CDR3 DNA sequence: TGTGCCTGTGACACTGAGGCTAACTGGGGGCTCCAGACGAGCTCCTGGGACACCCGACAGATGTTTTTC.

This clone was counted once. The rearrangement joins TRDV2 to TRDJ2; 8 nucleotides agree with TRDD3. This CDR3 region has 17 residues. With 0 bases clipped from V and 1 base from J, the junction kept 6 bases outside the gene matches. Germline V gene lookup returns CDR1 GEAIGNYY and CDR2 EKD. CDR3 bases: TGTGCCTGTGACACCGTGTGGGGGATCGGTTTGACAGCACAACTCTTCTTT. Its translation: CACDTVWGIGLTAQLFF.

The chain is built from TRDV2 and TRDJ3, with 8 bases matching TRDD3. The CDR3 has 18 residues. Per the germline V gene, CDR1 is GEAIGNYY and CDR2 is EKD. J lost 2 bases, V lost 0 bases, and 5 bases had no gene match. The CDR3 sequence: CACDTVGIPAWDTRQMFF. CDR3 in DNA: TGTGCCTGTGACACCGTGGGGATACCCGCCTGGGACACCCGACAGATGTTTTTC.

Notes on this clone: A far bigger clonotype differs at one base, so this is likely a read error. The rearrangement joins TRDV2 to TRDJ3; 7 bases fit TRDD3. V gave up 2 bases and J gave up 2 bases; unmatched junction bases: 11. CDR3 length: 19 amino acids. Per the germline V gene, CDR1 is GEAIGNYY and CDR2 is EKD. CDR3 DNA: TGTGCCTGTGACAGGTTGGGGGACCAAGCCACCTGGGACACCCGACAGATGTTTTTC. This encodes CACDRLGDQATWDTRQMFF.

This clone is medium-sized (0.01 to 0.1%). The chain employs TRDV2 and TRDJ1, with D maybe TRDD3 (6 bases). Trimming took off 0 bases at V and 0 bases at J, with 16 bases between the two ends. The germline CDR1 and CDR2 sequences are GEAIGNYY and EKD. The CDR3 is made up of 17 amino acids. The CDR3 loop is CACDTVRGTAYTDKLIF. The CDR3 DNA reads TGTGCCTGTGACACCGTAAGGGGGACGGCTTACACCGATAAACTCATCTTT.

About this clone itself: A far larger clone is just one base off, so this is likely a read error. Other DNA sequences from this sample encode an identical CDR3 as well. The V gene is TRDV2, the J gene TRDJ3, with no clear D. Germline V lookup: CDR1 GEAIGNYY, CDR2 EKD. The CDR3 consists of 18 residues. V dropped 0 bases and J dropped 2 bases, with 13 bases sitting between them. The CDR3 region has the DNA TGTGCCTGTGACACCGTCGATTCCGGGACCTGGGACACCCGACAGATGTTTTTC. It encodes CACDTVDSGTWDTRQMFF.

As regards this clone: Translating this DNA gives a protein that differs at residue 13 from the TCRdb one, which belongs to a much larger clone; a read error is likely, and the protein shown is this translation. CDR3 sequence (DNA): TGTGCCTGTGACGCTTTACTGGGGGATTCGGCTAGGTCCGATAAACTCATCTTT. Its protein is CACDALLGDSARSDKLIF. This rearrangement joins TRDV2 to TRDJ1; 10 bases map to TRDD3. The V segment lost 3 bases and the J segment 3 bases; nucleotides outside the gene matches: 15. This CDR3 comprises 18 residues. Germline V CDR1 and CDR2: GEAIGNYY, EKD.

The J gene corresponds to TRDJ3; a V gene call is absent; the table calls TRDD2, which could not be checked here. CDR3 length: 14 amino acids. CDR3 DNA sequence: TGTGCCTCCCAACCTTCCTGGGACACCCGACAGATGTTTTTC. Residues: CASQPSWDTRQMFF.

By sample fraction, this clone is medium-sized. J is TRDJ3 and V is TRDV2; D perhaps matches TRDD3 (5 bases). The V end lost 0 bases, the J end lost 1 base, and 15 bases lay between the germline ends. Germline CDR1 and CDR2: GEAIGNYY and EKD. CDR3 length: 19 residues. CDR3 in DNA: TGTGCCTGTGACACCTGGGATGTTAAGGGGTCCTGGGACACCCGACAGATGTTTTTC. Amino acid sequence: CACDTWDVKGSWDTRQMFF.

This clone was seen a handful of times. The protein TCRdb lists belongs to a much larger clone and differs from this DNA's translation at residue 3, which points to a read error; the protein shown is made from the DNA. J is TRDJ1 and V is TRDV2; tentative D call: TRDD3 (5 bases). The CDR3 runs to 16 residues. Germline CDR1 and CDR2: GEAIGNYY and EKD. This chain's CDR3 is CARDTVGTGKTDKLIF. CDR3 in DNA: TGTGCCCGTGACACAGTGGGGACGGGGAAGACCGATAAACTCATCTTT.

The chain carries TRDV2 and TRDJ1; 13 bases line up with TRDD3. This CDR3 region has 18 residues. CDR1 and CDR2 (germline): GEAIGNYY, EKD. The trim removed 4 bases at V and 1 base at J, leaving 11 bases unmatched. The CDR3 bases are TGTGCCTGTGATCCCGTACTGGGGGATACGAAATCCACCGATAAACTCATCTTT. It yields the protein CACDPVLGDTKSTDKLIF.

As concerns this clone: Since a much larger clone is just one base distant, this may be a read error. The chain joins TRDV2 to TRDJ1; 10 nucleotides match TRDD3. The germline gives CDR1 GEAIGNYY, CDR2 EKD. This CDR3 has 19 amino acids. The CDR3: CACDTLKSGDTRGADKRIF. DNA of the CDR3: TGTGCCTGTGACACCTTGAAGTCGGGGGATACGCGGGGGGCCGATAAACGCATCTTT.

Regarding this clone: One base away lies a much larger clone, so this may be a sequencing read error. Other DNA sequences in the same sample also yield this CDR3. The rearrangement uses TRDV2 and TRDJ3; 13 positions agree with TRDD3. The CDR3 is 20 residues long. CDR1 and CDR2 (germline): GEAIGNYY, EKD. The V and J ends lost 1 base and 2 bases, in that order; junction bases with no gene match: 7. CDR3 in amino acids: CACDTGTGGYATWDTRQMFF. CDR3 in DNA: TGTGCCTGTGACACGGGAACTGGGGGATACGCCACCTGGGACACCCGACAGATGTTTTTC.

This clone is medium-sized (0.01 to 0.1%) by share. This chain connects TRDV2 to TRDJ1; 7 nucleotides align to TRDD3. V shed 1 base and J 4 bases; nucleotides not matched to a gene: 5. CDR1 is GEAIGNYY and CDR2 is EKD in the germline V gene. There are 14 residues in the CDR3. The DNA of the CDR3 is TGTGCCTGTGACACGATGGGGGAAGACGATAAACTCATCTTT. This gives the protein CACDTMGEDDKLIF.

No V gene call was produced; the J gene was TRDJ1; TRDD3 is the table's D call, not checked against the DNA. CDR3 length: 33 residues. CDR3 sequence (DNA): TGTGCTTCCGATCTCACTCTATCCGACAAGCAGTGGTATCAACGCAGAGTATCCTCCTTTAAGTTCTTGGGGGGGGGATTCACCGATAAACTCATCTTT. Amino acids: CASDLTLSDKQWYQRRVSSFKFLGGGFTDKLIF.

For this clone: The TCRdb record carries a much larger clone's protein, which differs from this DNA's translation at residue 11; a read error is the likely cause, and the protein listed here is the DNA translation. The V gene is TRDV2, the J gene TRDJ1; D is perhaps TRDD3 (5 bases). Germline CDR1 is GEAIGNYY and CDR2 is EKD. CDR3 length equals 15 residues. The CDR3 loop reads CACDTVGGHTEKLIF. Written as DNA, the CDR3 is TGTGCCTGTGACACCGTAGGGGGGCACACCGAAAAACTCATCTTT.

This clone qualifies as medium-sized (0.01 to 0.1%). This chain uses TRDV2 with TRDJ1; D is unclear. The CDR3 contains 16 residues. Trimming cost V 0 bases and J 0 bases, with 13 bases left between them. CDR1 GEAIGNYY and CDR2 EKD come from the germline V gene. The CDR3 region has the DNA TGTGCCTGTGACACCTTAGGGGCCCCGTACACCGATAAACTCATCTTT. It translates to CACDTLGAPYTDKLIF.

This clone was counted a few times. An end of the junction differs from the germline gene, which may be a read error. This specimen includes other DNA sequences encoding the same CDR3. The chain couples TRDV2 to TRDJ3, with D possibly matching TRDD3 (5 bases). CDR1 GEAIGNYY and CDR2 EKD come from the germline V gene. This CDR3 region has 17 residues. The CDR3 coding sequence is TGTGCCTGTGACCCCTCCGGGCTGGGCTGGGACACCCGGCAGATGTTTTTC. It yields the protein CACDPSGLGWDTRQMFF.

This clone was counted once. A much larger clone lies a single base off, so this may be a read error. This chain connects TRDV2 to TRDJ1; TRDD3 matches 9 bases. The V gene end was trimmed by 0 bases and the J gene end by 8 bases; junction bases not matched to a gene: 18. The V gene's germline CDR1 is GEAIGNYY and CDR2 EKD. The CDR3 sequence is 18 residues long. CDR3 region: CACDTVAGSGDTHKKLIF. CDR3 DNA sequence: TGTGCCTGTGACACCGTTGCAGGATCTGGGGATACGCATAAGAAACTCATCTTT.

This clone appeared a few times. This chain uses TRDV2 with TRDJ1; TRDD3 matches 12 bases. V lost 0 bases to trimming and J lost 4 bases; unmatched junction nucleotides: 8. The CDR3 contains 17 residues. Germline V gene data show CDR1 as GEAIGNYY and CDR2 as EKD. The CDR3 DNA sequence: TGTGCCTGTGACACCCTCGTACTGGGGGATACTAGCGATAAACTCATCTTT. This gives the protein CACDTLVLGDTSDKLIF.

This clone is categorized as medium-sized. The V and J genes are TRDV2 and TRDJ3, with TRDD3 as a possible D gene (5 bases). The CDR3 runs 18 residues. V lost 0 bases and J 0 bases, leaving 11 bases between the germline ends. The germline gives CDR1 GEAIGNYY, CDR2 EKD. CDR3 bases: TGTGCCTGTGACACCGGGGGTTCCCTCTCCTGGGACACCCGACAGATGTTTTTC. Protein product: CACDTGGSLSWDTRQMFF.

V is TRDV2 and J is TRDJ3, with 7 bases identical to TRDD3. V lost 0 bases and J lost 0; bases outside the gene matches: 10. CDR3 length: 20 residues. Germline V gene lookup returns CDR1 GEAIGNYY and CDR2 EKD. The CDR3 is CACDTVSGGISSWDTRQMFF. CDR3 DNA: TGTGCCTGTGACACCGTAAGTGGGGGAATCAGCTCCTGGGACACCCGACAGATGTTTTTC.

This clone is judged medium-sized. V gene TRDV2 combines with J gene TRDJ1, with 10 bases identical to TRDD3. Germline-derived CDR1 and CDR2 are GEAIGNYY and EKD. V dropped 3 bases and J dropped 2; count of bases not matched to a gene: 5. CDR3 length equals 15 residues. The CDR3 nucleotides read TGTGCCTGTGACTCCGTACTGGGGGATACCGATAAACTCATCTTT. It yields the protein CACDSVLGDTDKLIF.